This T cell receptor (beta chain) was identified in a study of blood T cell repertoires in COVID-19. Trimming pared 0 bases from V and 0 bases from J, leaving 4 bases between. Germline CDR1 and CDR2: SGHNT and YYREEE (reference sequence). CDR3 size: 15 residues. The repertoire was sequenced with immunoSEQ multiplex PCR; TCRdb's copy has only in-frame clones and lacks some. The sample lists about 200,000 clones, roughly 86% occurring once. The specimen sequenced was peripheral blood. The chain uses TRBV5-4 and TRBJ2-6; no reliable D call. This TCR derives from a man between 18 and 29 years old with active or convalescent COVID-19. CDR3: CASSLDGSGANVLTF. The CDR3 DNA sequence: TGTGCCAGCAGCTTGGACGGCTCTGGGGCCAACGTCCTGACTTTC.